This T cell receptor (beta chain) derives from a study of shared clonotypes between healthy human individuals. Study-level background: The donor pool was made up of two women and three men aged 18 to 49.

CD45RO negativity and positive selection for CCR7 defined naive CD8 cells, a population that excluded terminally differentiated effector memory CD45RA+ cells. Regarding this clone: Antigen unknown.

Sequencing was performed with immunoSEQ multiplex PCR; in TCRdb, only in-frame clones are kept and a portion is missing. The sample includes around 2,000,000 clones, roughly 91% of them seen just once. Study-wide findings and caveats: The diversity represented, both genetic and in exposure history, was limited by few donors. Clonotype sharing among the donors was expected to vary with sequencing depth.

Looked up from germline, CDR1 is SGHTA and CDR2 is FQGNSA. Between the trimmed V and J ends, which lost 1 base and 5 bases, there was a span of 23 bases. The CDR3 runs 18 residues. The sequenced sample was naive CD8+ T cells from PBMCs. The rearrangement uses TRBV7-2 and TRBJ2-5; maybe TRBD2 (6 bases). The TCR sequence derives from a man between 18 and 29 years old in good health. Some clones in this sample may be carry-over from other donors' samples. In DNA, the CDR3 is TGTGCCAGCAGCTTAGTTTGGGGCGGGATGGGATGGCGGGAGACCCAGTACTTC. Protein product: CASSLVWGGMGWRETQYF.